The table lists the clone carrying this T cell receptor (beta chain) with many counts. These data are taken from a study of T cell repertoires in cytomegalovirus infection. Study-wide background: It was the public TCR beta signatures that indicated both CMV infection and matching HLA type.

CDR3 size: 14 residues. The ends lost 0 bases at V and 9 bases at J; junction bases unmatched: 3. The germline CDR1 and CDR2 sequences are SGHTA and FQGNSA. Each CDR3 protein gets one entry after TCRdb re-called the reads with MiXCR. The data show around 170,000 distinct CDR3 sequences, approximately 15% seen once. The TCR sequence derives from a human donor in good health (CMV status not recorded). Some clones in this sample may be carry-over from other donors' samples. What was sequenced was PBMCs. The V gene is TRBV7-2, the J gene TRBJ2-3; 10 nucleotides align to TRBD2. The CDR3, as DNA: TGTGCCAGCAGCTTAGCTGAGACTAGCGGGACGCAGTATTTT. Translation: CASSLAETSGTQYF.